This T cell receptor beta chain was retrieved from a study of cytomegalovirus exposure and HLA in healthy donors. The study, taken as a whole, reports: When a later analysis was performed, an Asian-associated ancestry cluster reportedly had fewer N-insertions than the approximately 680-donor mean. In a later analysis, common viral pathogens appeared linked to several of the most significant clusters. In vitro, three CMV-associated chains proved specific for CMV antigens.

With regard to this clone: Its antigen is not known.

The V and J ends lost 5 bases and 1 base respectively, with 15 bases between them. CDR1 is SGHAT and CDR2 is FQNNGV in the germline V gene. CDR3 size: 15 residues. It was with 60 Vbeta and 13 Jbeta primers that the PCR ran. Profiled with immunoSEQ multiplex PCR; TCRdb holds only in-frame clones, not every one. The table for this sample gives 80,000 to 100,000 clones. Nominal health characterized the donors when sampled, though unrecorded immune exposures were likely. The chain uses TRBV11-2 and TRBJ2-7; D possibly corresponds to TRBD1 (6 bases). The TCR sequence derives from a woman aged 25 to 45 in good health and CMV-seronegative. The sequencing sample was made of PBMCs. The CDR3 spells CASSLYSRGSYEQYF. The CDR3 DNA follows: TGTGCCAGCAGCCTATACTCCAGGGGTTCCTACGAGCAGTACTTC.